This T cell receptor (beta chain) was recovered during a study of T cells after yellow fever vaccination. Regarding the study as a whole: Some clonotypes were seen in both the CD4 and the CD8 compartments. These made up a small share and likely arose from convergent recombination.

Trimming took off 8 bases at V and 0 bases at J, with 8 bases between the two ends. The CDR3 covers 13 residues. 5'RACE template switching generated TCR cDNA, adding a universal primer site and UMIs. TCRdb fed the 5' RACE reads into MiXCR, producing one record per CDR3 protein. This table holds just under 600,000 distinct CDR3 sequences, 13% found once. In regard to this clonotype: Its antigen is still unknown.

Source: PBMCs, taken on the day of the yellow fever booster vaccination. The V and J genes are TRBV12-3 or TRBV12-4 and TRBJ1-3; D unclear. The clonotype originates from a man in his thirties or forties who received the YFV17D yellow fever vaccine. The CDR3 bases are TGTGCCAGCGGACGGAACTCTGGAAACACCATATATTTT. Translation: CASGRNSGNTIYF.